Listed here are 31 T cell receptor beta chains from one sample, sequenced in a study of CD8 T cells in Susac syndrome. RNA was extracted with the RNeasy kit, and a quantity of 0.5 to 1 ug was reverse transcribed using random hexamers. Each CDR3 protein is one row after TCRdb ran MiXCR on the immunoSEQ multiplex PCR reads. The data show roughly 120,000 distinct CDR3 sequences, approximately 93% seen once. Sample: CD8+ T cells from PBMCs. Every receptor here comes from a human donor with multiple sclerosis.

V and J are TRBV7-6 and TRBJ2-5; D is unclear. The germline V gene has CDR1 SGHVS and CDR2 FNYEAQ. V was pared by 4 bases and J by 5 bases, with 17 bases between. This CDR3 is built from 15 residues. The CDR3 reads CASSSLLGLRETQYF. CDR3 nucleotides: TGTGCCAGCAGCTCACTTTTGGGCCTTAGGGAGACCCAGTACTTC.

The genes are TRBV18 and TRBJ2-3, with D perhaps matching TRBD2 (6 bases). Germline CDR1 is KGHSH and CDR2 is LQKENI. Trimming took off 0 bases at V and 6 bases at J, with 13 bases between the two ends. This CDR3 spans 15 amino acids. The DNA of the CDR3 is TGTGCCAGCTCACCACCAACAGGAGGGTCGGATACGCAGTATTTT. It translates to CASSPPTGGSDTQYF.

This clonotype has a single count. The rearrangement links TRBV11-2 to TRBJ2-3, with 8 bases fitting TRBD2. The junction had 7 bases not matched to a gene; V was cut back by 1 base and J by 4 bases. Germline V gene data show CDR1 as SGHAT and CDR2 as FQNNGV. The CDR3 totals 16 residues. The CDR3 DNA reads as TGTGCCAGCAGCTTAGGATCACGGGGGGGCCCAGATACGCAGTATTTT. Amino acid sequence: CASSLGSRGGPDTQYF.

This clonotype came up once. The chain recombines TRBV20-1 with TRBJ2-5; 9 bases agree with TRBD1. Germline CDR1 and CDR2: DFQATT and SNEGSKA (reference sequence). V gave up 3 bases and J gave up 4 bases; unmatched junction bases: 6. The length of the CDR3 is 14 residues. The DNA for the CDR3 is TGCAGTGCTAGGGGGGACAGGGAGGTAGAGACCCAGTACTTC. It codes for CSARGDREVETQYF.

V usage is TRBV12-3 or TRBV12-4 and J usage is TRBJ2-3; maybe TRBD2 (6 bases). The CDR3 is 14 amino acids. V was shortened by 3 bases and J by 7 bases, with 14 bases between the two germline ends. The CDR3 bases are TGTGCCAGCAGTTTGTCTGAGGGGAGGTATACGCAGTATTTT. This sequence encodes CASSLSEGRYTQYF.

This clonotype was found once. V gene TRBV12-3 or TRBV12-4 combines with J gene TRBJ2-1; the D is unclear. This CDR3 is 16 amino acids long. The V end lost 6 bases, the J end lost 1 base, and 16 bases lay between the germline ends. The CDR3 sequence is CASSAHGIQSYNEQFF. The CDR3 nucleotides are TGTGCCAGCAGCGCCCACGGTATTCAGTCCTACAATGAGCAGTTCTTC.

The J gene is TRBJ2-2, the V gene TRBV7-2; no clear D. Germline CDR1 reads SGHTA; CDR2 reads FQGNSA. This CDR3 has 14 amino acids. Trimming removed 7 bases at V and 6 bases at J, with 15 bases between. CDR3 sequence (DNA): TGTGCCAGCACCTTCACTGGGGTTTCCGGGGAGCTGTTTTTT. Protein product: CASTFTGVSGELFF.

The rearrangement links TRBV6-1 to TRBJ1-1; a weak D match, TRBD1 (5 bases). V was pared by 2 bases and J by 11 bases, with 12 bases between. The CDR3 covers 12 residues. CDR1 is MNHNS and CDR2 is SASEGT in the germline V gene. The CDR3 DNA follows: TGTGCCAGCAGTGAATACCGGTGGGGGGCTTTCTTT. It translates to CASSEYRWGAFF.

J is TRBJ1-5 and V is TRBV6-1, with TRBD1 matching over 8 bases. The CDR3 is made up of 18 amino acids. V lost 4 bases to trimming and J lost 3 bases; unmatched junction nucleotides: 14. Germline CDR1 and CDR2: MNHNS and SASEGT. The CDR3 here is CASSVPQGAGTVNQPQHF. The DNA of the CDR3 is TGTGCCAGCAGTGTGCCCCAGGGGGCCGGTACAGTCAATCAGCCCCAGCATTTT.

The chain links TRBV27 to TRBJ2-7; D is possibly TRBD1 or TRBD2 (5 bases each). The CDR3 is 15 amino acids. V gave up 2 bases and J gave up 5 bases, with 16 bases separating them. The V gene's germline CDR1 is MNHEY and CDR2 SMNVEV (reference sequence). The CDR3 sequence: CASSLRGLARDEQYF. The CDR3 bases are TGTGCCAGCAGTTTACGGGGCCTAGCCCGAGACGAGCAGTACTTC.

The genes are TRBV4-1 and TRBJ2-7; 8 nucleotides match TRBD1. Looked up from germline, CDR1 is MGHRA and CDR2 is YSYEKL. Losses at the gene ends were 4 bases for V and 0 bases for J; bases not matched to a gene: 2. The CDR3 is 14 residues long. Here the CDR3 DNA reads TGCGCCAGCAGCCGACAGGGGAGCTCCTACGAGCAGTACTTC. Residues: CASSRQGSSYEQYF.

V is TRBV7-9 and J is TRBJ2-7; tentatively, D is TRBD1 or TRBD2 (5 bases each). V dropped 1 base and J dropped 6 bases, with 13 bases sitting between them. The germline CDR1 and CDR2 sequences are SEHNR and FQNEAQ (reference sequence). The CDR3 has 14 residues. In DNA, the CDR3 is TGTGCCAGCAGCTTAGGGGGTTCGAGGGGCGAGCAGTACTTC. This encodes CASSLGGSRGEQYF.

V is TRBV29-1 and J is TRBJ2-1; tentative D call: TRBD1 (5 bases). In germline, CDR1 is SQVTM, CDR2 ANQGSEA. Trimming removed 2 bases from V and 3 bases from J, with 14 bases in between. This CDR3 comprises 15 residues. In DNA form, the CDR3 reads TGCAGCGTTGAAATCCAGGGTGGGCTCTACAATGAGCAGTTCTTC. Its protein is CSVEIQGGLYNEQFF.

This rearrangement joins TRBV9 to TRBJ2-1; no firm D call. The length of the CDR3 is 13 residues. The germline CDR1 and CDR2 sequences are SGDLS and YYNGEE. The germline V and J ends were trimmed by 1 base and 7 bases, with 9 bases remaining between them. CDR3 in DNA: TGTGCCAGCAGCGTAACCTTGGGGAATGAGCAGTTCTTC. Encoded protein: CASSVTLGNEQFF. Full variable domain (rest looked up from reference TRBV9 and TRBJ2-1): DSGVTQTPKHLITATGQRVTLRCSPRSGDLSVYWYQQSLDQGLQFLIQYYNGEERAKGNILERFSAQQFPDLHSELNLSSLELGDSALYFCASSVTLGNEQFFGPGTRLTVL.

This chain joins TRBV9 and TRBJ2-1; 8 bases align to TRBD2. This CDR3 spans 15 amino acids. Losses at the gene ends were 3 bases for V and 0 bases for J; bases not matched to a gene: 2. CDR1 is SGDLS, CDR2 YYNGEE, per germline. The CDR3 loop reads CASSAGGSSYNEQFF. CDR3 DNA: TGTGCCAGCAGCGCGGGGGGGAGCTCCTACAATGAGCAGTTCTTC.

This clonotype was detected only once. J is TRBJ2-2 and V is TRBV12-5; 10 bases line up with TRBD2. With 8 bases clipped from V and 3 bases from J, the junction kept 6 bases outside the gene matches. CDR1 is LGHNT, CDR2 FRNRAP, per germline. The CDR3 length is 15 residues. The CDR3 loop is CASYTGTSDTGELFF. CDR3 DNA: TGTGCTAGTTACACGGGGACTAGCGACACCGGGGAGCTGTTTTTT.

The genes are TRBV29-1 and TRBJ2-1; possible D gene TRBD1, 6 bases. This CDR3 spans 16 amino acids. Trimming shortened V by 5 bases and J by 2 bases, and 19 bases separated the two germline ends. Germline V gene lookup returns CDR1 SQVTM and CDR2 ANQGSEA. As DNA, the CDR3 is TGCAGCGTTTTGTCAGGGGCCCAATCCACCTACAATGAGCAGTTCTTC. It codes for CSVLSGAQSTYNEQFF.

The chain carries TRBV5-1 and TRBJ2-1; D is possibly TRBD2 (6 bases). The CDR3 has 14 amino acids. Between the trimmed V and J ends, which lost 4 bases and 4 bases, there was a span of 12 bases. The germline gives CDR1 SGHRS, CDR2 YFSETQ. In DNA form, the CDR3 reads TGCGCCAGCAGCCCGGCTGGGGGGTACAATGAGCAGTTCTTC. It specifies CASSPAGGYNEQFF.

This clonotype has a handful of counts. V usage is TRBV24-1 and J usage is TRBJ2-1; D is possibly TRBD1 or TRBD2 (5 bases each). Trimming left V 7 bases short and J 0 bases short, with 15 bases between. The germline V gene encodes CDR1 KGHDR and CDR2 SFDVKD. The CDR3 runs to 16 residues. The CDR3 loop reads CATRGDVTSSYNEQFF. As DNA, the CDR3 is TGTGCCACCAGGGGGGACGTGACTTCCTCCTACAATGAGCAGTTCTTC.

The CDR3, as DNA: TGTGCCAGCAGCTTAGGGAATGGAAAACCGGGACAGGGGGCGCGGGTCTGGGACACTGAAGCTTTCTTT. Translating it yields CASSLGNGKPGQGARVWDTEAFF. The rearrangement uses TRBV11-2 and TRBJ1-1, with 12 nucleotides matching TRBD1. Looked up from germline, CDR1 is SGHAT and CDR2 is FQNNGV. The CDR3 totals 23 residues. Trimming removed 1 base from V and 3 bases from J; junction bases left unmatched: 24. Variable domain in full (rest from reference TRBV11-2 and TRBJ1-1): EAGVAQSPRYKIIEKRQSVAFWCNPISGHATLYWYQQILGQGPKLLIQFQNNGVVDDSQLPKDRFSAERLKGVDSTLKIQPAKLEDSAVYLCASSLGNGKPGQGARVWDTEAFFGQGTRLTVV.

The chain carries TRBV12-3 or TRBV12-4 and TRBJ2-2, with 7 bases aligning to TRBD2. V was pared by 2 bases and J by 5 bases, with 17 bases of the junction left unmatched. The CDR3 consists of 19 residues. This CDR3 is CASSLRETSSQWGTGELFF. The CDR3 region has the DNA TGTGCCAGCAGTTTACGAGAGACTAGCTCCCAATGGGGGACCGGGGAGCTGTTTTTT.

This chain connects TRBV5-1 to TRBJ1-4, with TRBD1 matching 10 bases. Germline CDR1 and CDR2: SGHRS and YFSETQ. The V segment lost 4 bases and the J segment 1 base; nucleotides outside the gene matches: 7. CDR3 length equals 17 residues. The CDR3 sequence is CASSQSRDRGTNEKLFF. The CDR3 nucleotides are TGCGCCAGCAGCCAGTCCCGGGACAGGGGAACTAATGAAAAACTGTTTTTT.

CDR3 in DNA: TGTGCCAGCAGCTTGGAGGGCAGTTCGTCGGGGATTGAAGCTTTCTTT. As protein: CASSLEGSSSGIEAFF. The chain joins TRBV5-8 to TRBJ1-1; D gene unclear. The CDR3 is made up of 16 amino acids. Germline V gene sequence: CDR1 SGHTS, CDR2 YDEGEE. V was trimmed by 0 bases and J by 7 bases, leaving 19 bases between them.

DNA for the CDR3: TGTGCCAGCAGCCTAATGTGGAGACAGAACCAAAACTATGGCTACACCTTC. Translating it yields CASSLMWRQNQNYGYTF. This chain links TRBV7-2 with TRBJ1-2, with D possibly TRBD1 on 5 matching bases. Trimming shortened V by 5 bases and J by 2 bases, and 21 bases separated the two germline ends. The CDR3 is made up of 17 amino acids. The germline gives CDR1 SGHTA, CDR2 FQGNSA.

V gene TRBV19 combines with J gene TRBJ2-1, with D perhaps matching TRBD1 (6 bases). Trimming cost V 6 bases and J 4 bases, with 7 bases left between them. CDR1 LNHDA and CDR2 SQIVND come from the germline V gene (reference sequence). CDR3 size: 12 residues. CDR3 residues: CASRQGYNEQFF. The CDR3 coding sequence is TGTGCCAGTAGGCAGGGGTACAATGAGCAGTTCTTC.

CDR3 loop: CASSWRPKETQYF. The CDR3, as DNA: TGTGCCAGCAGCTGGAGGCCCAAAGAGACCCAGTACTTC. J is TRBJ2-5 and V is TRBV5-4; TRBD2 is a possible D gene (5 bases). The CDR3 consists of 13 residues. Germline lookup yields CDR1 SGHNT and CDR2 YYREEE (reference sequence). The ends were cut back, 3 bases at V and 3 bases at J, with 9 bases in the middle.

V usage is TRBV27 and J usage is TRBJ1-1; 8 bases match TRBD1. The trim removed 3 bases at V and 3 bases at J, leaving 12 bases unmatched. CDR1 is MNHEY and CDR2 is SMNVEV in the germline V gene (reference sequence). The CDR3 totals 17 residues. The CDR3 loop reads CASSFGTGYPGDTEAFF. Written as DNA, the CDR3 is TGTGCCAGCAGTTTCGGGACAGGCTATCCCGGGGACACTGAAGCTTTCTTT.

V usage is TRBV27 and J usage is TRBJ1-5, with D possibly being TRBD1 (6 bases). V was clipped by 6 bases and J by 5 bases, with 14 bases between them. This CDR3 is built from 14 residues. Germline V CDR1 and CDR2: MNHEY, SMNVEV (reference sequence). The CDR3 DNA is TGTGCCAGCAGCAACGGGACATTCCATCAGCCCCAGCATTTT. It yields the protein CASSNGTFHQPQHF.

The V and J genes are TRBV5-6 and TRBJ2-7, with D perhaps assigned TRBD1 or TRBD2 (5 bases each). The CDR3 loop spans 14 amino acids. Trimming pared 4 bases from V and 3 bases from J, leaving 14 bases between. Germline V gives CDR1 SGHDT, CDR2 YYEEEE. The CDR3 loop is CASSPGRASYEQYV. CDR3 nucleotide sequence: TGTGCCAGCAGCCCGGGGCGGGCGAGCTACGAGCAGTACGTC.

The CDR3 DNA is TGTGCCAGCAGCTGGGGACGGACGCTCTCCTACGAGCAGTACGTC. It codes for CASSWGRTLSYEQYV. The V call is TRBV5-6, the J call TRBJ2-7, with D perhaps being TRBD1 or TRBD2 (5 bases each). Deletions cut 3 bases from V and 0 bases from J, with 13 bases between. This CDR3 is built from 15 residues. Per germline, CDR1 SGHDT and CDR2 YYEEEE.

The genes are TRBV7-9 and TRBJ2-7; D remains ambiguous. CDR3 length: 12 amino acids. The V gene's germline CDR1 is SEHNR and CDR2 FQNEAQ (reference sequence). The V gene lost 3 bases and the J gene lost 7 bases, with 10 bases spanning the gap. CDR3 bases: TGTGCCAGCAGCTTGGGGAACAGAGAGCAGTACTTC. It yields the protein CASSLGNREQYF.